There are a few counts of the clone carrying this T cell receptor (beta chain). This sample was included in a study of T cells in Graves' hyperthyroidism and ophthalmopathy. V was cut by 4 bases and J by 4 bases, with 14 bases left in between. The germline V gene has CDR1 LGHDT and CDR2 YNNKEL (reference sequence). This CDR3 has 15 amino acids. There were TCR beta CDR3 regions amplified from RNA transcripts. The HTBI primer set was used in a first-round RT-PCR of the TCR CDR3. TCRdb re-called the multiplex PCR reads with MiXCR, one entry per CDR3 protein. The sample shows hundreds of thousands of distinct CDR3 sequences, 15% to 18% of them seen only once. Diagnosing involved the use of clinical symptoms, serum thyroxine and TRAb, thyroid ultrasound and orbital computed tomography.

Sequenced: blood. The receptor comes from a woman aged 18-29 years with Graves' hyperthyroidism. The chain uses TRBV3-1 and TRBJ1-5; no definite D call. CDR3: CASSPNLQENQPQHF. In nucleotides, the CDR3 is TGTGCCAGCAGCCCAAACTTACAAGAAAATCAGCCCCAGCATTTT.